This T cell receptor beta chain appears in the sequencing data of a study of T cell repertoires in cytomegalovirus infection. One entry per CDR3 protein, called by TCRdb with MiXCR from the reads. The table records around 71,000 distinct CDR3 sequences, approximately 22% of them present only once. This clonotype was recorded a few times. The target antigen is unknown. The V end was cut by 4 bases, the J end by 9 bases, with 7 bases between. CDR3 length: 11 residues. Germline V gene lookup returns CDR1 SGHTA and CDR2 FQGNSA. The clonotype comes from a human donor in good health (CMV status not recorded). Some clones in this sample may be carry-over from other donors' samples. Material: CD8+ T cells from cultured PBMCs, obtained from culture after CMV antigen stimulation. This chain connects TRBV7-2 to TRBJ1-5, with unresolved D. The CDR3 DNA reads as TGTGCCAGCAGCTCCACCGGGCCCCAGCATTTT. It is translated as CASSSTGPQHF.